Listed here are 28 T cell receptor beta chains from one sample, sequenced in a study of blood T cell repertoires in COVID-19. Data came from immunoSEQ multiplex PCR; TCRdb stores just in-frame clones and leaves some out. The data contain 14,000 or so clones, roughly 85% of them singletons. Sequencing input: peripheral blood. Every receptor here comes from a human donor with active COVID-19. The donor label of this sample is uncertain.

The rearrangement joins TRBV19 to TRBJ1-2; possible D gene TRBD1, 6 bases. The CDR3 has 14 residues. CDR1 is LNHDA, CDR2 SQIVND, per germline (reference sequence). With 6 bases removed from V and 5 bases from J, the gap between germline ends came to 16 bases. CDR3 in amino acids: CASRLQGVGYGYTF. The CDR3 nucleotides read TGTGCCAGTAGACTACAGGGAGTGGGGTATGGCTACACCTTC. The variable domain in full, with the rest retrieved from reference TRBV19 and TRBJ1-2, is DGGITQSPKYLFRKEGQNVTLSCEQNLNHDAMYWYRQDPGQGLRLIYYSQIVNDFQKGDIAEGYSVSREKKESFPLTVTSAQKNPTAFYLCASRLQGVGYGYTFGSGTRLTVV.

This clone was recorded only once. The chain uses TRBV7-2 and TRBJ2-1; tentatively, D is TRBD2 (6 bases). Germline CDR1 is SGHTA and CDR2 is FQGNSA. V dropped 3 bases and J dropped 5 bases, with 14 bases sitting between them. This CDR3 is built from 15 residues. CDR3 sequence reads: CASSFRAGPDNEQFF. CDR3 DNA sequence: TGTGCCAGCAGCTTCAGGGCGGGGCCCGACAATGAGCAGTTCTTC.

The chain carries TRBV2 and TRBJ2-4; D gene ambiguous. V was pared by 7 bases and J by 3 bases, with 7 bases between. Germline V lookup: CDR1 SNHLY, CDR2 FYNNEI. CDR3 length: 12 amino acids. The CDR3 reads CASNSGKNIQYF. CDR3 sequence (DNA): TGTGCCAGCAATTCAGGCAAAAACATTCAGTACTTC.

The chain has TRBV7-9 and TRBJ1-2; TRBD1 matches at 7 bases. The ends lost 5 bases at V and 5 bases at J; junction bases unmatched: 8. The CDR3 has 14 amino acids. Germline assignment: CDR1 SEHNR and CDR2 FQNEAQ (reference sequence). CDR3 residues: CASSLGTARYGYTF. CDR3 DNA: TGTGCCAGCAGCCTAGGGACAGCCAGATATGGCTACACCTTC. The whole variable domain, remainder taken from reference TRBV7-9 and TRBJ1-2, is DTGVSQNPRHKITKRGQNVTFRCDPISEHNRLYWYRQTLGQGPEFLTYFQNEAQLEKSRLLSDRFSAERPKGSFSTLEIQRTEQGDSAMYLCASSLGTARYGYTFGSGTRLTVV.

This chain connects TRBV6-5 to TRBJ1-1, with D possibly TRBD1 on 5 matching bases. V lost 6 bases, J lost 2 bases, and 13 bases lay in between. Germline loops: CDR1 MNHEY, CDR2 SVGAGI. This CDR3 spans 14 amino acids. The CDR3 DNA sequence: TGTGCCAGCAGGCCCGGAGGGGCCAACACTGAAGCTTTCTTT. Protein sequence: CASRPGGANTEAFF.

The chain uses TRBV28 and TRBJ2-1; TRBD1 agrees at 9 bases. This CDR3 spans 17 amino acids. Germline CDR1 MDHEN, CDR2 SYDVKM. V was clipped by 5 bases and J by 8 bases; unmatched bases: 16. CDR3: CASSAPPGTGPFDEQFF. The CDR3 coding sequence is TGTGCCAGCAGTGCTCCTCCAGGGACAGGGCCCTTCGATGAGCAGTTCTTC.

J is TRBJ1-2 and V is TRBV12-3 or TRBV12-4; D gene ambiguous. The CDR3 has 13 amino acids. V was cut by 5 bases and J by 7 bases, with 14 bases left in between. The CDR3: CASSDSRGTGYTF. CDR3 coding DNA: TGTGCCAGCAGTGATTCCAGAGGAACTGGCTACACCTTC.

The chain combines TRBV19 with TRBJ2-7, with 11 bases matching TRBD2. With 6 bases clipped from V and 2 bases from J, the junction kept 6 bases outside the gene matches. The CDR3 is 15 amino acids. The germline gives CDR1 LNHDA, CDR2 SQIVND (reference sequence). CDR3 bases: TGTGCCAGTAGCCCCGGGACTAGCGGCACCTACGAGCAGTACTTC. Its translation is CASSPGTSGTYEQYF.

This clone was recorded only once. CDR3 DNA sequence: TGTGCCAGCAGCCCACGAGGGGGGGCGGGGGCTGCAGATACGCAGTATTTT. Its translation is CASSPRGGAGAADTQYF. The chain recombines TRBV7-2 with TRBJ2-3, with D possibly matching TRBD2 (7 bases). V lost 5 bases to trimming and J lost 4 bases, with 22 bases between them. The CDR3 contains 17 residues. Germline lookup yields CDR1 SGHTA and CDR2 FQGNSA.

The chain links TRBV2 to TRBJ1-1; 8 bases are a match to TRBD1. J was trimmed by 0 bases and V by 6 bases; bases with no gene match: 6. From germline, CDR1 is SNHLY and CDR2 FYNNEI. The length of the CDR3 is 15 residues. The CDR3 spells CASRTGELMNTEAFF. The CDR3 bases are TGTGCCAGCAGGACAGGGGAACTAATGAACACTGAAGCTTTCTTT.

The rearrangement joins TRBV5-1 to TRBJ2-7, with TRBD1 identical over 8 bases. CDR3 length: 15 residues. The germline CDR1 and CDR2 sequences are SGHRS and YFSETQ. Trimming removed 4 bases from V and 0 bases from J; junction bases left unmatched: 6. In DNA form, the CDR3 reads TGCGCCAGCAGCCTATCAGGGGGCAACTCCTACGAGCAGTACTTC. Translating it yields CASSLSGGNSYEQYF. The full variable domain, in which reference TRBV5-1 and TRBJ2-7 provide the parts outside the CDR3, is KAGVTQTPRYLIKTRGQQVTLSCSPISGHRSVSWYQQTPGQGLQFLFEYFSETQRNKGNFPGRFSGRQFSNSRSEMNVSTLELGDSALYLCASSLSGGNSYEQYFGPGTRLTVT.

The chain carries TRBV9 and TRBJ1-1; no firm D call. Looked up from germline, CDR1 is SGDLS and CDR2 is YYNGEE. The length of the CDR3 is 14 residues. V gave up 0 bases and J gave up 4 bases, with 10 bases separating them. The CDR3 sequence is CASSVGSFGTEAFF. For the CDR3, the DNA is TGTGCCAGCAGCGTAGGGTCCTTCGGCACTGAAGCTTTCTTT.

The CDR3, as DNA: TGTGCCAGCAGTCCCACCCTAGGGAGCTCTGGGGCCAACGTCCTGACTTTC. Translated: CASSPTLGSSGANVLTF. The rearrangement uses TRBV6-6 and TRBJ2-6; D may be TRBD2 (5 bases). Trimming pared 5 bases from V and 0 bases from J, leaving 14 bases between. This CDR3 comprises 17 residues. Germline-derived CDR1 and CDR2 are MNHNY and SVGAGI (reference sequence).

The chain links TRBV5-1 to TRBJ2-3; D is perhaps TRBD1 (5 bases). Germline assignment: CDR1 SGHRS and CDR2 YFSETQ. Trimming shortened V by 1 base and J by 10 bases, and 16 bases separated the two germline ends. The CDR3 spans 14 residues. CDR3 protein: CASSLRGQHGSQYF. The CDR3 coding sequence is TGCGCCAGCAGCTTGAGGGGCCAGCACGGATCGCAGTATTTT.

The chain is built from TRBV7-6 and TRBJ1-1, with D maybe TRBD1 (5 bases). The CDR3 is 15 residues long. Trimming took 1 base from V and 7 from J, leaving 16 bases between them. Germline assignment: CDR1 SGHVS and CDR2 FNYEAQ. The CDR3 sequence: CASSLGFGGRGEAFF. The DNA for the CDR3 is TGTGCCAGCAGCTTAGGATTCGGGGGTCGTGGTGAAGCTTTCTTT.

The CDR3 loop reads CASSARLAGGPGELFF. The CDR3 DNA is TGTGCCAGCAGCGCTCGACTAGCGGGAGGCCCCGGGGAGCTGTTTTTT. The V call is TRBV7-2, the J call TRBJ2-2, with 13 positions matching TRBD2. Germline-derived CDR1 and CDR2 are SGHTA and FQGNSA. Trimming removed 5 bases from V and 6 bases from J; junction bases left unmatched: 6. This CDR3 comprises 16 residues.

The J gene is TRBJ1-5, the V gene TRBV30, with D tentatively TRBD1 (5 bases). Trimming removed 0 bases from V and 7 bases from J, with 13 bases in between. Germline V gene data show CDR1 as GTSNPN and CDR2 as SVGIG (reference sequence). CDR3 size: 14 residues. The CDR3: CAWSVQGDSQPQHF. The CDR3 DNA reads as TGTGCCTGGAGTGTACAAGGGGATAGCCAGCCCCAGCATTTT.

This clone occurred once. The genes are TRBV10-3 and TRBJ2-3, with 8 bases aligning to TRBD1. With V trimmed by 6 bases and J by 3 bases, 2 bases remained unmatched. The V gene's germline CDR1 is ENHRY and CDR2 SYGVKD. CDR3 size: 13 residues. CDR3 region: CAISQGATDTQYF. CDR3 sequence (DNA): TGTGCCATCAGCCAGGGGGCGACAGATACGCAGTATTTT.

The V call is TRBV29-1, the J call TRBJ2-2; 7 positions match TRBD1. The germline V gene encodes CDR1 SQVTM and CDR2 ANQGSEA. The trim removed 0 bases at V and 1 base at J, leaving 11 bases unmatched. There are 18 residues in the CDR3. The CDR3 nucleotides are TGCAGCGTTGAAGACCTCCGCGTGGGGGACAGGAACACCGGGGAGCTGTTTTTT. Translation: CSVEDLRVGDRNTGELFF.

The chain combines TRBV18 with TRBJ2-7; TRBD1 matches at 7 bases. V shed 4 bases, J shed 4 bases, and the junction held 10 bases outside the gene matches. Germline V CDR1 and CDR2: KGHSH, LQKENI. The CDR3 has 15 amino acids. CDR3 DNA sequence: TGTGCCAGCTCACTCGGGACAGTCGTCTCATACGAGCAGTACTTC. Residues: CASSLGTVVSYEQYF.

Worth noting for this clone: This sample includes further DNA sequences coding for the same CDR3. The chain carries TRBV3-1 (or the pseudogene TRBV3-2) and TRBJ1-6; D is undetermined. The CDR3 runs 14 residues. V was cut by 3 bases and J by 6 bases, with 9 bases left in between. Germline CDR1 reads LGHDT; CDR2 reads YNNKEL (reference sequence). The CDR3 region is CASSQERSNSPLHF. The CDR3 DNA reads as TGTGCCAGCAGCCAGGAGCGCTCTAATTCACCCCTCCACTTT.

The CDR3 protein is CSVPWGGGYTF. CDR3 nucleotides: TGCAGCGTCCCCTGGGGAGGAGGCTACACCTTC. The V call is TRBV29-1, the J call TRBJ1-2, with D unresolved. CDR3 length: 11 residues. Trimming took 6 bases from V and 8 from J, leaving 13 bases between them. The germline gives CDR1 SQVTM, CDR2 ANQGSEA.

This sequence joins TRBV15 and TRBJ1-3; 10 nucleotides align to TRBD1. CDR3 length equals 17 residues. The junction had 5 bases not matched to a gene; V was cut back by 1 base and J by 2 bases. The germline V gene encodes CDR1 LNHNV and CDR2 YYDKDF (reference sequence). CDR3: CATSRASGTGAGNTIYF. The CDR3, as DNA: TGTGCCACCAGCAGAGCATCCGGGACAGGGGCTGGAAACACCATATATTTT. Full variable domain (remainder filled in from reference TRBV15 and TRBJ1-3): DAMVIQNPRYQVTQFGKPVTLSCSQTLNHNVMYWYQQKSSQAPKLLFHYYDKDFNNEADTPDNFQSRRPNTSFCFLDIRSPGLGDTAMYLCATSRASGTGAGNTIYFGEGSWLTVV.

This chain uses TRBV7-2 with TRBJ1-3; the D gene is possibly TRBD1 (5 bases). V lost 1 base, J lost 0 bases, and 10 bases lay in between. Germline-derived CDR1 and CDR2 are SGHTA and FQGNSA. This CDR3 contains 16 residues. The chain's CDR3 is CASSLGQPSSGNTIYF. In nucleotides, the CDR3 is TGTGCCAGCAGCTTAGGACAGCCGAGCTCTGGAAACACCATATATTTT.

The rearrangement links TRBV7-8 to TRBJ1-1; perhaps TRBD1 as D (5 bases). V gave up 1 base and J gave up 0 bases, with 12 bases separating them. The CDR3 totals 16 residues. Germline assignment: CDR1 SGHVS and CDR2 FQNEAQ. CDR3 protein: CASSLVGGWMNTEAFF. The CDR3 nucleotides read TGTGCCAGCAGCTTAGTCGGGGGGTGGATGAACACTGAAGCTTTCTTT.

This clone is medium-sized by share. In DNA form, the CDR3 reads TGTGCCAGTAGTTCCGGACTGTACACTGAAGCTTTCTTT. Its protein product is CASSSGLYTEAFF. This rearrangement joins TRBV19 to TRBJ1-1, with no clear D. This CDR3 has 13 amino acids. The V end was cut by 5 bases, the J end by 3 bases, with 10 bases between. The germline CDR1 and CDR2 sequences are LNHDA and SQIVND (reference sequence).

The chain carries TRBV19 and TRBJ1-5; maybe TRBD1 (5 bases). Per the germline V gene, CDR1 is LNHDA and CDR2 is SQIVND (reference sequence). There are 17 residues in the CDR3. Trimming removed 3 bases from V and 0 bases from J, with 15 bases in between. The CDR3 DNA is TGTGCCAGTAGTATGGCAGTAGGGGTCGGTAGCAATCAGCCCCAGCATTTT. Protein sequence: CASSMAVGVGSNQPQHF.

This clone has just one count. The V call is TRBV7-6, the J call TRBJ1-1; 7 positions match TRBD1. Germline V CDR1 and CDR2: SGHVS, FNYEAQ. With 7 bases clipped from V and 0 bases from J, the junction kept 11 bases outside the gene matches. The CDR3 totals 16 residues. The CDR3 spells CASTKDRWGMNTEAFF. CDR3 coding DNA: TGTGCCAGCACCAAGGACAGGTGGGGTATGAACACTGAAGCTTTCTTT.